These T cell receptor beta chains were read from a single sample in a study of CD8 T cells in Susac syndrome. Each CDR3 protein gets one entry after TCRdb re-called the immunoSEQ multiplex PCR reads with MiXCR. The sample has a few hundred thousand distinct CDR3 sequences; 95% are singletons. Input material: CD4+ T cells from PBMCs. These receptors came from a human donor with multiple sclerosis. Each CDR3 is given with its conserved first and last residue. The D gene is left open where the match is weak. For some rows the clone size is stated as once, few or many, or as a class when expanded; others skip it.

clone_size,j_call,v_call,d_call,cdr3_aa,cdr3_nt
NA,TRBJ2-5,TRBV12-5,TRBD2,CASGYKRGGPEETQYF,TGTGCTAGTGGCTACAAGCGGGGGGGCCCGGAGGAGACCCAGTACTTC
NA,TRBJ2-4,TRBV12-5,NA,CASCLDGENIQYF,TGTGCTAGTTGCTTGGACGGGGAAAACATTCAGTACTTC
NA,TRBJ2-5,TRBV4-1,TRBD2,CASSLPGLAGQETQYF,TGCGCCAGCAGCCTTCCGGGACTAGCGGGGCAAGAGACCCAGTACTTC
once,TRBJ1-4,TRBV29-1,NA,CSVEDPGGEKLFF,TGCAGCGTTGAAGACCCCGGAGGTGAAAAACTGTTTTTT
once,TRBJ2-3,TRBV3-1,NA,CASSPRAPSETQYF,TGTGCCAGCAGCCCTCGGGCCCCCTCAGAGACGCAGTATTTT
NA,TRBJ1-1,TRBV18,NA,CASSSTPQGRDTEAFF,TGTGCCAGCTCATCAACACCCCAGGGACGGGACACTGAAGCTTTCTTT
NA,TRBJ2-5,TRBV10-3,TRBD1,CAISRTGEETQYF,TGTGCCATCAGTAGGACAGGGGAAGAGACCCAGTACTTC
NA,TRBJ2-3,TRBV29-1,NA,CSGAGGGTDTQYF,TGCAGCGGAGCAGGGGGGGGGACAGATACGCAGTATTTT
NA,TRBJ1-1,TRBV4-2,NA,CASSPSPQKNTEAFF,TGTGCCAGCAGCCCCTCCCCGCAGAAGAACACTGAAGCTTTCTTT
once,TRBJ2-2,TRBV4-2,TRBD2,CASSQGGGLADTGELFF,TGTGCCAGCAGCCAAGGGGGAGGGCTAGCCGACACCGGGGAGCTGTTTTTT
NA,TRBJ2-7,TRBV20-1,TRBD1,CSARSGTGYGEQYF,TGCAGTGCCCGATCCGGGACAGGGTACGGCGAGCAGTACTTC
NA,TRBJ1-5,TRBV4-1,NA,CASSQRDDQPQHF,TGCGCCAGCAGCCAAAGGGACGATCAGCCCCAGCATTTT
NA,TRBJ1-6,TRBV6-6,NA,CASSPRGYNSPLHF,TGTGCCAGCAGTCCCCGGGGATATAATTCACCCCTCCACTTT
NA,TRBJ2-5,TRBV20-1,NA,CSASHLLGSQETQYF,TGCAGTGCTAGTCACCTTCTCGGGAGTCAAGAGACCCAGTACTTC
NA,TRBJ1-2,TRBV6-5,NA,CASSSRDSLGYTF,TGTGCCAGCAGTTCCCGGGATTCACTTGGCTACACCTTC
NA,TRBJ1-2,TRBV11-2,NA,CASTRPDPRGYTF,TGTGCCAGCACCCGGCCGGACCCCCGGGGCTACACCTTC
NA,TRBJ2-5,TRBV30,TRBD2,CAWLSRLAHQETQYF,TGTGCCTGGCTATCTCGACTAGCGCACCAAGAGACCCAGTACTTC
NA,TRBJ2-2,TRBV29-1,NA,CSVWAGSATGELFF,TGCAGCGTTTGGGCAGGTTCGGCCACCGGGGAGCTGTTTTTT
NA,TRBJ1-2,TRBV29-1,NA,CSVEDRSEDVGYTF,TGCAGCGTTGAAGATCGGTCGGAAGACGTCGGCTACACCTTC
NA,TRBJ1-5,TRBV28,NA,CASSSYRTDSSNQPQHF,TGTGCCAGCAGCTCCTACAGGACAGACTCTAGCAATCAGCCCCAGCATTTT
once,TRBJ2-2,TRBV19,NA,CASKERKNTGELFF,TGTGCCAGTAAAGAGAGAAAGAACACCGGGGAGCTGTTTTTT
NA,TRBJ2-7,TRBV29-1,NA,CSVEDPGEQYF,TGCAGCGTTGAGGACCCGGGGGAGCAGTACTTC
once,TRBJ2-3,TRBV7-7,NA,CASSLAQGRADTQYF,TGTGCTAGCAGCTTAGCCCAGGGGCGAGCAGATACGCAGTATTTT
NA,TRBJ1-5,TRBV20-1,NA,CSVASGDQPQHF,TGCAGTGTGGCGAGTGGGGATCAGCCCCAGCATTTT
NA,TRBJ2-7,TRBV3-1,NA,CASSRGALSSYEQYF,TGTGCCAGCAGCCGCGGGGCGCTGAGCTCCTACGAGCAGTACTTC
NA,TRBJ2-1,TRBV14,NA,CASRGIGDNEQFF,TGTGCCAGCAGGGGGATAGGAGACAATGAGCAGTTCTTC
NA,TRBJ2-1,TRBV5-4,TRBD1,CASSRQGNEQFF,TGTGCCAGCAGCCGACAGGGGAATGAGCAGTTCTTC
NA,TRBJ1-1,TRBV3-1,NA,CASSQERLTEAFF,TGTGCCAGCAGCCAAGAAAGGCTCACTGAAGCTTTCTTT
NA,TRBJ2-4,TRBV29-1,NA,CSVEENEDIQYF,TGCAGCGTTGAAGAGAACGAAGACATTCAGTACTTC
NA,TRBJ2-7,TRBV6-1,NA,CATHDSRLREQYF,TGTGCCACCCACGACAGTCGACTGCGGGAGCAGTACTTC
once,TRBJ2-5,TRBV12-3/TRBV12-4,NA,CASSPRSRGAAAQYF,TGTGCCAGCAGTCCCCGAAGTCGGGGGGCCGCGGCCCAGTACTTC
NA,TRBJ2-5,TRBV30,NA,CAWRLPGGPQETQYF,TGTGCCTGGAGATTGCCTGGGGGGCCTCAAGAGACCCAGTACTTC
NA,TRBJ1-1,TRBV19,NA,CASSFGTVNTEAFF,TGTGCCAGTAGTTTCGGGACGGTGAACACTGAAGCTTTCTTT
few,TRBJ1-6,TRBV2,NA,CASSVEGVGSPLHF,TGTGCCAGCAGTGTAGAGGGGGTAGGTTCACCCCTCCACTTT
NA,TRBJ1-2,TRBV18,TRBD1,CASSPTGQPYGYTF,TGTGCCAGCTCACCAACGGGACAGCCCTATGGCTACACCTTC
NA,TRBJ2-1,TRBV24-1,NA,CATAPTDHPGREQFF,TGTGCCACCGCGCCGACAGACCACCCAGGGAGGGAGCAGTTCTTC
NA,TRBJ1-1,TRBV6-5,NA,CASSSTDTEVFF,TGTGCCAGCAGTTCCACGGACACTGAAGTTTTCTTT
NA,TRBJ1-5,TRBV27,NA,CASSGGKGNQPQHF,TGTGCCAGCAGCGGGGGGAAAGGCAATCAGCCCCAGCATTTT
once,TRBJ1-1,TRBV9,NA,CASSVQGRMNTEAFF,TGTGCCAGCAGCGTACAGGGGCGGATGAACACTGAAGCTTTCTTT
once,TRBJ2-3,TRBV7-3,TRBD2,CASSPSLSGEADTQYF,TGTGCCAGCAGCCCCTCTCTTAGCGGGGAAGCTGATACGCAGTATTTT
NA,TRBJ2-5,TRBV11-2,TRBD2,CASSSVGRGDQETQYF,TGTGCCAGCAGCTCCGTTGGGCGGGGGGACCAAGAGACCCAGTACTTC
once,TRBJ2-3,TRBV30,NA,CARNQDRTDTQYF,TGTGCCCGGAACCAGGACCGCACAGATACGCAGTATTTT
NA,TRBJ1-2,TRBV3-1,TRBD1,CASSQGQGDYGYTF,TGTGCCAGCAGCCAGGGACAGGGAGACTATGGCTACACCTTC
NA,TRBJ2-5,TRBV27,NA,CASGRSRGTQETQYF,TGTGCCAGCGGGCGTTCTCGGGGGACGCAAGAGACCCAGTACTTC
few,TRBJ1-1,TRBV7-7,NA,CASSPNRDTEAFF,TGTGCTAGCAGCCCCAACAGGGACACTGAAGCTTTCTTT
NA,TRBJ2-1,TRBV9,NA,CASSGSRGSSYNEQFF,TGTGCCAGCAGCGGATCCAGGGGAAGCTCCTACAATGAGCAGTTCTTC
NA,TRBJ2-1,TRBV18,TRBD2,CASQTASGNNEQFF,TGTGCCAGCCAAACGGCTAGCGGAAACAATGAGCAGTTCTTC
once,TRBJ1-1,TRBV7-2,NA,CASSVTVADTEAFF,TGTGCCAGCAGCGTTACAGTGGCCGACACTGAAGCTTTCTTT
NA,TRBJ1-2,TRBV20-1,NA,CSAGSTGTRGYTF,TGCAGTGCCGGATCCACAGGGACGCGTGGCTACACCTTC
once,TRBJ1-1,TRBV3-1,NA,CASSFQSPSGTEAFF,TGTGCCAGCAGCTTCCAAAGCCCCTCTGGCACTGAAGCTTTCTTT
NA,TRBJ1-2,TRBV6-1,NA,CASSEAVGTGGYTF,TGTGCCAGCAGTGAAGCCGTGGGGACTGGTGGCTACACCTTC
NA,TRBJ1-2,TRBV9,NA,CASSPGLLNYGYTF,TGTGCCAGCAGCCCGGGGCTTCTTAACTATGGCTACACCTTC
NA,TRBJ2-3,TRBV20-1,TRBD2,CSAREGSGGTDTQYF,TGCAGTGCTAGAGAGGGTAGCGGGGGGACAGATACGCAGTATTTT
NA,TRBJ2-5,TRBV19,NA,CASGPGETQYF,TGTGCCAGTGGACCTGGGGAGACCCAGTACTTC
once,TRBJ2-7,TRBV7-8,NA,CASSSTDSYEQYF,TGTGCCAGCAGCTCGACAGATTCCTACGAGCAGTACTTC
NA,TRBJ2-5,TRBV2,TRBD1,CASSEESRGRETQYF,TGTGCCAGCAGTGAAGAGTCTAGGGGGCGAGAGACCCAGTACTTC
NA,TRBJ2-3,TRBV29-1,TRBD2,CSVVGGEGTDTQYF,TGCAGCGTTGTCGGGGGGGAGGGCACAGATACGCAGTATTTT